This T cell receptor beta chain originates from a study of cytotoxic CD8 clonotypes in ibrutinib-treated CLL (dated by TCRdb to about 2021). For context, the study as a whole: In this cohort, over 14 patients were treatment-naive and fewer than 13 were relapsed/refractory, while fewer than 18 had unmutated IGHV. Of the 86 people in the trial, about 27 had longitudinal samples available. Cryopreserved peripheral blood mononuclear cells were obtained prior to treatment, at the time of response, and at either disease progression or sustained remission. Samples at response were collected after a median of about 12 months of treatment, with a range of about 6 to 36 months. Samples averaged around 280,000 productive templates and tens of thousands of productive rearrangements. Patients were still on ibrutinib when every remission and progressive disease sample was collected. Responses were partial in approximately 24 patients and complete in 2; after median approximately 69 months follow-up, roughly 14 stayed in remission and approximately twelve progressed.

What the research found in general, with its limitations: Public clonotypes were rare and either shrank or stayed stable during treatment, and the rise in clonality at ibrutinib response reflected expansion of private clonotypes. Baseline clonality was found to be higher than that of age-matched healthy donors and was strongly correlated with circulating CD8+ T-cell counts. Sampling times were not matched between sustained-remission and progressing patients, and lymph node repertoires were not studied. Clonality increased at ibrutinib response, stayed stable in sustained remission, and fell back toward baseline at progression.

Worth noting for this clone: Its antigen remains unidentified. Base qualities are not provided; no much larger clone lies one nucleotide away.

On a MiSeq, deep resolution sequencing aimed for a depth between 1 in 1 million and 1 in 200,000 T cells, with each clonotype covered roughly 10x on average. The immunoSEQ hsTCRB Kit was used to generate TCR beta libraries. As for how the authors treated the data: ImmunoSEQ Data Assistant and ImmunoSEQ Analyzer were used for data analysis, and V, D and J genes were assigned according to IMGT definitions. Clonality, which ranges from 0 to 1, was calculated by subtracting the normalized Shannon entropy of productive rearrangement frequencies from one. Public clonotype analysis was restricted to overrepresented clonotypes comprising at least 0.05% of each patient's repertoire. Some 14 age-matched healthy donor repertoires from immuneACCESS served as clonality controls. Here the immuneACCESS table is served through TCRdb, limited to in-frame sequences with V and J called. Missing clones are a known gap in these copies; in checked studies unresolved V genes cover under half, and the rest lacks a known reason. D and trimming were read from the DNA, whereas the V and J calls and clone size are those reported in that table. The sample includes about 330,000 clones, with over 55% observed a single time. Roughly 6.7% of the sample comes from the top ten.

For TCR beta library preparation, 2 to 2.5 micrograms of genomic DNA were isolated from cryopreserved PBMCs. High-throughput TCR beta sequencing was performed on longitudinal blood samples from CLL patients receiving ibrutinib monotherapy. The patients took part in an open-label, single-center phase 2 trial of ibrutinib monotherapy. Specimen: PBMCs, collected after 36 months of ibrutinib treatment. The clonotype was recovered from a human donor with chronic lymphocytic leukemia.

The nucleotide sequence reads as follows: TGTGCCAGCAGCCCGAACACTGAAGCTTTCTTT. Protein translation: CASSPNTEAFF. The chain uses TRBV6-1 and TRBJ1-1; there is no confident call for the D gene. The germline V gene sets CDR1 to MNHNS and CDR2 to SASEGT. The CDR3 numbers 11 residues from cysteine through phenylalanine. Here the CDR3 DNA is all that survives: 33 bases in frame from base 1. Relative to germline, V is 6 bases shorter and J is 1 base shorter, with 3 bases between their ends.